The clone carrying this T cell receptor (beta chain) has at least ten counts. One entry per CDR3 protein, called by TCRdb with MiXCR from the PCR reads. This sample has about 11,000 distinct CDR3 sequences, with around 56% found just once. The CDR3 contains 15 residues. Germline assignment: CDR1 SGHDT and CDR2 YYEEEE. J gave up 5 bases and V 1 base, and 8 bases lay outside the gene matches. The data derive from a study of tumor-infiltrating lymphocytes in oesophageal squamous cell carcinoma. Sequences were obtained from esophageal tumor tissue. The J gene is TRBJ2-5, the V gene TRBV5-6; 7 nucleotides align to TRBD1. The receptor was derived from a female donor with esophageal squamous cell carcinoma. The CDR3 coding sequence is TGTGCCAGCAGCTTGAGTATGTACAGGGGTGAGACCCAGTACTTC. This encodes CASSLSMYRGETQYF. The whole variable domain, remainder taken from reference TRBV5-6 and TRBJ2-5, is DAGVTQSPTHLIKTRGQQVTLRCSPKSGHDTVSWYQQALGQGPQFIFQYYEEEERQRGNFPDRFSGHQFPNYSSELNVNALLLGDSALYLCASSLSMYRGETQYFGPGTRLLVL.